This is a list of T cell receptor beta chains from one sample in a study of blood T cells in healthy people across ages. TCRdb independently ran MiXCR on the 5' RACE reads; one entry per CDR3 protein. The sample lists 950,000 to 1,200,000 distinct CDR3 sequences; less than 45% were seen once. The sequencing sample was made of blood. The receptors were gathered from a man in his late teens or twenties in good health. The CDR3 runs from the conserved cysteine through the conserved F or W. Each record gives: V gene, J gene, clone size, CDR3 length, D gene, CDR3 DNA, CDR3 protein. D genes are given only for firm matches. Size tells how often a clone was seen (once, few, many) or the class of an expanded clone, and some rows leave it out.

>TRBV7-2|TRBJ2-2|-|13|-
TGTGCCAGCAGCACCCAGTCCCCCGGGGAGCTGTTTTTT
CASSTQSPGELFF
>TRBV7-8|TRBJ2-3|few|15|-
TGTGCCAGCAGCTTAGAGTTTGTGTCGACGGATACGCAGTATTTT
CASSLEFVSTDTQYF
>TRBV6-6|TRBJ2-3|many|14|-
TGTGCCAGCAGTAGAAGACAGGGCACAGATACGCAGTATTTT
CASSRRQGTDTQYF
>TRBV11-1|TRBJ2-7|few|14|-
TGTGCCAGCAGCTTAGAAGGGCGCCCCTACGAGCAGTACTTC
CASSLEGRPYEQYF
>TRBV9|TRBJ2-5|-|14|TRBD1
TGTGCCAGCAGCGTAGAACAGGGGGAAGAGACCCAGTACTTC
CASSVEQGEETQYF
>TRBV2|TRBJ2-7|-|14|-
TGTGCCAGCAGTGAAGAGAACAGAGCCTACGAGCAGTACTTC
CASSEENRAYEQYF
>TRBV4-3|TRBJ2-1|few|18|-
TGCGCCGGCAGCCAAGCACCCCCTAGCCCTATCTCCTACAATGAGCAGTTCTTC
CAGSQAPPSPISYNEQFF
>TRBV7-9|TRBJ2-1|-|15|-
TGTGCCAGCAGCTTTAGTGTGGGTCCCTACAATGAGCAGTTCTTC
CASSFSVGPYNEQFF
>TRBV6-5|TRBJ1-1|-|14|TRBD1
TGTGCCAGCAGGCTGACAGGGGACGGCACTGAAGCTTTCTTT
CASRLTGDGTEAFF
>TRBV7-2|TRBJ2-1|-|13|-
TGTGCCAGCATCCCTCTAGTCCCTCATGAGCAGTTCTTC
CASIPLVPHEQFF
>TRBV9|TRBJ2-3|-|16|-
TGTGCCAGCAGCAGCCCCATTGAAGAAAGCATAGATACGCAGTATTTT
CASSSPIEESIDTQYF
>TRBV12-3/TRBV12-4|TRBJ2-1|many|15|TRBD2
TGTGCCAGCAGGGTACTAGCGGGGGAGTACAATGAGCAGTTCTTC
CASRVLAGEYNEQFF
>TRBV5-1|TRBJ2-3|-|20|TRBD2
TGCGCCAGCAGCTTGGTGGTGCGACTAGCGGGGGAGTCTAGCACAGATACGCAGTATTTT
CASSLVVRLAGESSTDTQYF
>TRBV9|TRBJ2-1|few|15|-
TGTGCCAGCAGCGTAGTGGGGGAGCTTTACAATGAGCAGTTCTTC
CASSVVGELYNEQFF
>TRBV7-2|TRBJ2-7|few|17|-
TGTGCCAGCAGCCCAGTAAGCTTGGGGTGGAGGGCCTACGAGCAGTACTTC
CASSPVSLGWRAYEQYF
>TRBV27|TRBJ2-7|once|15|TRBD2
TGTGCCAGCAGTCCTGCGACTAGCGGGGGCACCCCTCGGTACTTC
CASSPATSGGTPRYF
>TRBV7-3|TRBJ1-1|few|13|-
TGTGCCAGCAGCCGACAGAAGGACACTGAAGCTTTCTTT
CASSRQKDTEAFF
>TRBV9|TRBJ1-2|-|15|-
TGTGCCAGCAGCGCCGGACAGAGCACTTACTATGGCTACACCTTC
CASSAGQSTYYGYTF
>TRBV7-3|TRBJ2-4|-|18|-
TGTGCCAGCAGTCTCCCATTCAGGGGGGGCTCAGCCAAAAACATTCAGTACTTC
CASSLPFRGGSAKNIQYF
>TRBV6-2/TRBV6-3|TRBJ2-7|few|13|-
TGTGCCAGCAGAGAACTAGCAATTAACGAGCAGTACTTC
CASRELAINEQYF
>TRBV27|TRBJ2-1|-|12|-
TGTGCCAGCACCTCTCGGAGGGGCCTAAGGTTCTTC
CASTSRRGLRFF
>TRBV12-3/TRBV12-4|TRBJ2-3|-|14|TRBD2
TGTGCCAGCAGTCAGCGGGGCGTCACAGATACGCAGTATTTT
CASSQRGVTDTQYF
>TRBV9|TRBJ2-1|few|18|TRBD2
TGTGCCAGCAGCCCCAGACTAGCGGGGGGCGTAAAATACAATGAGCAGTTCTTC
CASSPRLAGGVKYNEQFF
>TRBV25-1|TRBJ2-7|-|15|TRBD2
TGTGCCAGCAGTAAGTTGACTAGCGGAGCCTACGAGCAGTACTTC
CASSKLTSGAYEQYF
>TRBV7-2|TRBJ1-4|-|14|-
TGTGCCAGCAGCTTGCAGGGTGTATTTGAAAAACTGTTTTTT
CASSLQGVFEKLFF
>TRBV7-9|TRBJ1-2|few|15|TRBD1
TGTGCCAGCAGCTTAGGCGCAGGGGGCATCAATGGCTACACCTTC
CASSLGAGGINGYTF
>TRBV4-1|TRBJ1-4|-|15|TRBD1
TGCGCCAGCAGCCAACCGACAGGGATTAATGAAAAACTGTTTTTT
CASSQPTGINEKLFF
>TRBV6-1|TRBJ1-5|few|17|-
TGTGCCAGCGAGAAGCGGGTCAGACTATATAGCAATCAGCCCCAGCATTTT
CASEKRVRLYSNQPQHF
>TRBV14|TRBJ2-2|-|17|TRBD1
TGTGCCAGCAGCCAATTCGCCGGGACAGCGAACACCGGGGAGCTGTTTTTT
CASSQFAGTANTGELFF
>TRBV12-3/TRBV12-4|TRBJ2-5|-|17|TRBD2
TGTGCCAGCAGCCCTGAGACTAGCGGGGGGGCATGGGGTGAGCAGTACTTC
CASSPETSGGAWGEQYF
>TRBV7-2|TRBJ1-1|-|12|-
TGTGCCAGCAGCTTAGTGGGGGAAGAAGCTTTCTTT
CASSLVGEEAFF
>TRBV14|TRBJ1-2|-|17|-
TGTGCCAGCAGCCGCCGACCCTGGGGACGTTCTGACTATGGCTACACCTTC
CASSRRPWGRSDYGYTF
>TRBV10-3|TRBJ1-2|-|13|-
TGTGCCATCACCCTGACAGAGAACTATGGCTACACCTTC
CAITLTENYGYTF
>TRBV20-1|TRBJ1-6|-|14|TRBD1
TGCAGTGCTCTACGGGGACAGAAGAATTCACCCCTCCACTTT
CSALRGQKNSPLHF
>TRBV7-9|TRBJ2-3|-|15|TRBD1
TGTGCCAGCAGCTTTGGGACAGGGGCGGCAGATACGCAGTATTTT
CASSFGTGAADTQYF
>TRBV10-3|TRBJ1-1|few|14|TRBD1
TGTGCCATCAGCGTGGACAGGGAGAACACTGAAGCTTTCTTT
CAISVDRENTEAFF
>TRBV4-3|TRBJ1-4|few|14|-
TGCGCCAGCAGCCAAGATTCGGAGGGGGAAAAACTGTTTTTT
CASSQDSEGEKLFF
>TRBV3-1|TRBJ2-1|-|15|TRBD2
TGTGCCAGCAGCTCGCGGACTAGCGGCTACAATGAGCGGTTCTTC
CASSSRTSGYNERFF
>TRBV9|TRBJ2-2|-|14|TRBD1
TGTGCCAGTACACAGGGGGCTAACACCGGGGAGCTGTTTTTT
CASTQGANTGELFF
>TRBV5-6|TRBJ1-1|-|12|-
TGTGCCAGCAGTTATCTTAGAGCTGAAGCTTTCTTT
CASSYLRAEAFF
>TRBV4-3|TRBJ1-2|few|14|-
TGCGCCAGCAGCCACGGTCAGTGGGCCGATGGCTACACCTTC
CASSHGQWADGYTF
>TRBV28|TRBJ2-5|few|15|-
TGTGCCAGCAGTTTGTTAGTAGGGAAACAAGAGACCCAGTACTTC
CASSLLVGKQETQYF
>TRBV18|TRBJ2-1|-|14|-
TGTGCCAGCTCACCTACGGGGGTGGGAAATAAGCAGTTCTTC
CASSPTGVGNKQFF
>TRBV28|TRBJ2-3|-|14|-
TGTGCCAGCACGACAGACTATAGCACAGATACGCAGTATTTT
CASTTDYSTDTQYF
>TRBV27|TRBJ2-3|-|15|TRBD1
TGTGCCAGCGCCTCCCGGGACAGAGGCACAGATACGCAGTATTTT
CASASRDRGTDTQYF
>TRBV12-3/TRBV12-4|TRBJ2-3|-|20|TRBD2
TGTGCCAGCATTCCCGGGTTAGGGGCTAGCGGGGTTTACAGCACAGATACGCAGTATTTT
CASIPGLGASGVYSTDTQYF
>TRBV20-1|TRBJ2-5|-|14|-
TGCAGTGCTGGGGACCTGCGGCTGGAAGAGACCCAGTACTTC
CSAGDLRLEETQYF